Listed below are T cell receptor beta chains from one sample, sequenced in a study of response to subunit inactivated influenza vaccine. TCRdb itself ran the RT-PCR reads through MiXCR, one entry per CDR3 protein. The table has more than 450,000 distinct CDR3 sequences, 12% seen once. The starting material was PBMCs from blood, obtained on the day of vaccination. The source of these receptors is a man in his forties or fifties who received an inactivated influenza vaccine. The CDR3 runs from the conserved cysteine through the conserved F or W. A D gene is named only where the DNA matches it firmly. Some rows have no size entry. The others give once, few or many, or a class for an expanded clone.

clone size	J gene	D gene	V gene	CDR3 protein	CDR3 DNA
many	TRBJ2-1	TRBD2	TRBV12-3/TRBV12-4	CASSLGLLGLAGGGNSYNEQFF	TGTGCCAGCAGTTTGGGTTTGCTCGGACTAGCGGGAGGAGGAAACTCCTACAATGAGCAGTTCTTC
many	TRBJ2-7	TRBD2	TRBV28	CASTHSGGAEQYF	TGTGCCAGCACTCACTCGGGGGGGGCCGAGCAGTACTTC
NA	TRBJ2-1	NA	TRBV4-2	CASSQHQGTGKGNNEQFF	TGTGCCAGCAGCCAACACCAAGGAACAGGGAAAGGTAACAATGAGCAGTTCTTC
NA	TRBJ2-7	TRBD1	TRBV5-1	CASSSGTGPFREQYF	TGCGCCAGCAGCTCCGGGACAGGACCTTTTCGCGAGCAGTACTTC
NA	TRBJ2-1	TRBD2	TRBV11-2	CASSLVPLAGSYNEQFF	TGTGCCAGCAGCTTAGTCCCCCTAGCGGGGTCCTACAATGAGCAGTTCTTC
many	TRBJ2-3	TRBD1	TRBV24-1	CATSDYRGMGTDTQYF	TGTGCCACCAGTGATTACAGGGGAATGGGCACAGATACGCAGTATTTT
few	TRBJ2-1	TRBD2	TRBV5-6	CASSFSTSGSWSEQFF	TGTGCCAGCAGCTTCTCGACTAGCGGGAGTTGGAGTGAGCAGTTCTTC
many	TRBJ2-1	TRBD2	TRBV12-3/TRBV12-4	CASTTGLGSYNEQFF	TGTGCCAGCACCACGGGACTAGGGTCCTACAATGAGCAGTTCTTC
few	TRBJ1-1	NA	TRBV12-3/TRBV12-4	CASRLDSLNTEAFF	TGTGCCAGCAGGCTGGACAGCTTGAACACTGAAGCTTTCTTT
few	TRBJ2-7	NA	TRBV19	CASSIQAGSYEQYF	TGTGCCAGTAGTATACAGGCGGGCTCCTACGAGCAGTACTTC
few	TRBJ1-1	NA	TRBV3-1	CASSLPPVPNTEAFF	TGTGCCAGCAGCCTGCCGCCGGTACCTAACACTGAAGCTTTCTTT
NA	TRBJ1-2	NA	TRBV6-1	CASSKTRQANYGYTF	TGTGCCAGCAGTAAAACCCGACAAGCAAATTATGGCTACACCTTC
NA	TRBJ2-2	NA	TRBV5-6	CASSTITGELFF	TGTGCCAGCAGCACAATCACCGGGGAGCTGTTTTTT
many	TRBJ1-3	NA	TRBV10-3	CAISRDTAGNTIYF	TGTGCCATCAGTAGGGACACCGCTGGAAACACCATATATTTT
NA	TRBJ1-5	NA	TRBV30	CAWSENPNQPQHF	TGTGCCTGGAGTGAAAATCCCAATCAGCCCCAGCATTTT
few	TRBJ2-7	NA	TRBV20-1	CSARQGNYEQYF	TGCAGTGCTAGACAGGGCAACTACGAGCAGTACTTC
few	TRBJ2-7	NA	TRBV12-3/TRBV12-4	CASSLARDFSYEQYF	TGTGCCAGCAGTTTAGCGCGGGACTTCTCCTACGAGCAGTACTTC
few	TRBJ2-1	NA	TRBV18	CASSPPHSYNEQFF	TGTGCCAGCTCACCGCCCCACAGCTACAATGAGCAGTTCTTC
few	TRBJ2-2	TRBD2	TRBV28	CASSSSGLAGGNNTGELFF	TGTGCCAGCAGTTCCTCGGGACTAGCGGGAGGAAATAACACCGGGGAGCTGTTTTTT
NA	TRBJ2-3	NA	TRBV6-2/TRBV6-3	CASSPGLGTQYF	TGTGCCAGCAGCCCTGGCCTCGGTACGCAGTATTTT
NA	TRBJ2-1	NA	TRBV20-1	CSASVGGYNEQFF	TGCAGTGCGAGCGTAGGCGGTTACAATGAGCAGTTCTTC
NA	TRBJ2-3	TRBD2	TRBV20-1	CSAKGSSGVRPDTQYF	TGCAGTGCCAAGGGTTCTAGCGGAGTGCGCCCAGATACGCAGTATTTT
few	TRBJ2-7	TRBD1	TRBV7-9	CASSPTTGFAYEQYF	TGTGCCAGCAGCCCCACGACAGGGTTTGCCTACGAGCAGTACTTC
few	TRBJ2-7	TRBD1	TRBV28	CASISAGQGPYEQYF	TGTGCCAGTATTTCAGCGGGACAGGGTCCCTACGAGCAGTACTTC
NA	TRBJ2-2	TRBD1	TRBV12-3/TRBV12-4	CASSLADRGGMAGELFF	TGTGCCAGCAGTTTAGCGGACAGGGGTGGGATGGCCGGGGAGCTGTTTTTT
NA	TRBJ1-2	NA	TRBV6-2/TRBV6-3	CASSYEGGDIGYTF	TGTGCCAGCAGTTACGAGGGAGGGGACATTGGCTACACCTTC
NA	TRBJ2-5	TRBD1	TRBV7-8	CASSFPGQGRETQYF	TGTGCCAGCAGCTTTCCGGGACAGGGTCGAGAGACCCAGTACTTC
NA	TRBJ2-5	NA	TRBV28	CASRNLGGKETQYF	TGTGCCAGCAGAAACTTAGGGGGGAAAGAGACCCAGTACTTC